The sample holds a few counts of the clone carrying this T cell receptor beta chain. The antigen is undetermined. This entry comes from a study of T-cell memory formation after mild COVID-19. The CDR3 has 15 amino acids. CDR1 and CDR2 from the germline V gene are SNHLY and FYNNEI. V lost 1 base to trimming and J lost 0 bases, with 6 bases between them. TCRdb passed the 5' RACE reads through MiXCR, listing each CDR3 protein once. The data show some 490,000 distinct CDR3 sequences, roughly 20% seen once. Findings and limits, study-wide: CD4/CD8 balance held among clones contracting day 15 to 85, and later expanders leaned CD4+. Pre-infection memory carried some responding clones, suggesting that cross-reactive memory joined. CM and EM subsets held most contracting CD4+ clones; EMRA held CD8+ ones.

The receptor comes from an adult woman who had mild COVID-19 (a few samples of this study predate the infection). Cell type and time point are not known. The V call is TRBV2, the J call TRBJ2-2; a possible D gene is TRBD1 (5 bases). The material sequenced was PBMCs or a T cell subset sorted from them (not recorded which). In DNA form, the CDR3 reads TGTGCCAGCAGTGAAGGGACAACGAACACCGGGGAGCTGTTTTTT. This codes for CASSEGTTNTGELFF.